The subject of this entry is one TCR beta chain. Its specificity is not known. Each TCR cDNA molecule carried a unique molecular identifier. TCRdb re-called the 5' RACE reads through MiXCR, storing one row per CDR3 protein. The table lists about 50,000 distinct CDR3 sequences, about 7.4% of them singletons. The time point here: sample taken at primary tumor resection. From tumor, nontumor lung or frozen PBMC, whole RNA was taken unsorted for sequencing. The approximately 79 donors had untreated early-stage non-small cell lung cancer. This sample was included in a study of spatial heterogeneity in lung cancer. General study results and limits: Blood carried ubiquitous expanded tumor TCRs more at resection than follow-up.

CDR1 is MNHNY, CDR2 SVGAGI, per germline (reference sequence). This CDR3 has 17 amino acids. Between the trimmed V and J ends, which lost 3 bases and 6 bases, there was a span of 18 bases. This rearrangement joins TRBV6-6 to TRBJ1-6; the D gene is possibly TRBD1 (6 bases). This clonotype originated in a female donor with early-stage non-small cell lung cancer. The sequenced sample was PBMCs, obtained at surgery. The DNA for the CDR3 is TGTGCCAGCAGTTATGCGCCGTGGGGGCAAGGTAATTCACCCCTCCACTTT. This codes for CASSYAPWGQGNSPLHF.